Sequencing of this T cell receptor (beta chain) was carried out in a study of blood T cell repertoires in COVID-19 (dated by TCRdb to 2020 to 2022). Context from the whole study: Samples covering the acute and convalescent phases of COVID-19 were provided by collaborators in the United States, Italy and Spain. The material from the prospective study consisted of cDNA or gDNA derived from T cells, B-cell-depleted T cells, or PBMCs. The dataset comprised deeply sampled blood TCRbeta repertoires from subjects exposed to, actively infected with, or recovered from COVID-19. The repertoires were released in a freely available public database meant as a resource for research on the immune response to SARS-CoV-2. The samples were drawn from two sources: the first 160 participants of the ongoing ImmuneRACE study, and about 1,300 subjects contributed by 6 global collaborators. The sample metadata nearly always contained a de-identified subject ID, COVID-19 status, age in years and sex. Where available, HLA class I and class II types were taken from metadata supplied by the sample provider and were not determined by assay-based typing.

Enrolling through a virtual design, the prospective study's participants ranged in age from roughly 18 to 100 years and lived across 20 to 30 United States geographic areas. In the prospective study, participants were assigned to cohorts based on the clinical history participants reported in a screening survey and a study questionnaire. For ImmuneRACE Cohort 3, a participant was defined as recovered based on two consecutive negative NP/OP PCR tests, clearance by a healthcare professional, or resolution of symptoms. Each participant in the prospective study had whole blood, serum and a nasopharyngeal or oropharyngeal swab collected by mobile phlebotomists. Prospective study participants could optionally give additional blood draws and questionnaires over an approximately 2-month period. Before DNA extraction, blood samples from the prospective study were shipped at room temperature or frozen. The sample holds one count of this clone. The antigen it recognizes is unknown. Per-base quality was not reported, and no clone a single base away is much larger than it.

Via the germline V gene, CDR1 is SGHRS and CDR2 YFSETQ. The trim is 4 bases for V and 4 bases for J, with a gap of 11 bases between the germline ends. Measured from the cysteine to the phenylalanine, the CDR3 is 13 residues long. The sequence is cut down to CDR3 DNA, 39 bases in frame from base 1. TCRbeta CDR3 regions were amplified from genomic DNA using the immunoSEQ Assay, a bias-controlled multiplex PCR. As for how the authors treated the data: The number of nucleated cells in each sample was estimated by amplification of reference gene primers within the assay. Sequence reads were collapsed and filtered to measure the absolute abundance of every unique TCRbeta CDR3 rearrangement. For each sample, productive Simpson clonality was calculated as the square root of Simpson's diversity index over productive rearrangements. The clones in this table, taken by TCRdb from immuneACCESS, are in-frame only. Not every clone is retained; where verified, under half of the shortfall comes from an unresolved V gene, and the cause of the rest is unknown. V and J calls and clone size are as listed in that table; D and trimming were resolved from the DNA. The sample yields about 360,000 clones; approximately 89% were counted once. The ten largest clones represent 1% to 1.5% of the sample.

Beyond this particular receptor, the publication reports: The quantity of clinical and demographic metadata differed by source and by participant and was supplied without curation.

The rearranged chain carries TRBV5-1 and TRBJ1-1; a tentative D call is TRBD1 (6 bases match). The TCR was taken from a man younger than 40 who had recovered from COVID-19. Specimen: PBMCs or T cells enriched from blood (not recorded which). The CDR3 protein sequence reads: CASSKQGRTEAFF. The DNA sequence is as follows: TGCGCCAGCAGCAAACAGGGACGCACTGAAGCTTTCTTT.